One and the same sample provided the 4 T cell receptor beta chains below, sequenced in a study of blood T cells in healthy people across ages. Then a second PCR, running about 7 to 11 cycles, was carried out with a sample-barcoded 5' primer and a J-beta primer mix. TCRdb independently ran MiXCR on the 5' RACE reads; one entry per CDR3 protein. The data contain around 1,000,000 distinct CDR3 sequences, approximately 26% of them singletons. This same sample was also taken into another study, of T cells of mothers and their children.

Sequenced input: blood. The origin of the receptors is a girl aged 2 to 10 in good health.

This rearrangement joins TRBV29-1 to TRBJ2-1; possible D gene TRBD1, 6 bases. V was shortened by 4 bases and J by 0 bases, with 7 bases between the two germline ends. The CDR3 covers 13 residues. CDR1 and CDR2 (germline): SQVTM, ANQGSEA. CDR3 bases: TGCAGCGTTGTACAGGGCTCCTACAATGAGCAGTTCTTC. This encodes CSVVQGSYNEQFF.

This clonotype was seen a handful of times. This chain connects TRBV11-2 to TRBJ2-7; unclear D gene. Trimming left V 0 bases short and J 2 bases short, with 8 bases between. The CDR3 contains 14 residues. Germline V gives CDR1 SGHAT, CDR2 FQNNGV. The CDR3 coding sequence is TGTGCCAGCAGCTTAGATTGGGCTGCCTACGAGCAGTACTTC. It specifies CASSLDWAAYEQYF.

The J gene is TRBJ2-7, the V gene TRBV6-5; possible D gene TRBD2, 5 bases. Germline loops: CDR1 MNHEY, CDR2 SVGAGI. This CDR3 is built from 11 residues. Trimming removed 4 bases from V and 8 bases from J, with 9 bases in between. CDR3 bases: TGTGCCAGCAGTTCCCGCGGGCAGCAGTACTTC. Protein sequence: CASSSRGQQYF.

The chain is built from TRBV20-1 and TRBJ2-7, with 7 nucleotides matching TRBD2. V was clipped by 3 bases and J by 4 bases; unmatched bases: 9. The V gene's germline CDR1 is DFQATT and CDR2 SNEGSKA (reference sequence). This CDR3 region has 14 residues. This chain's CDR3 is CSARGFGGRYEQYF. CDR3 in DNA: TGCAGTGCTAGGGGTTTTGGCGGGAGATACGAGCAGTACTTC.